The 23 T cell receptor beta chains reported below all come from one sample, sequenced in a study of OX40 agonist ivuxolimab in advanced cancers. Method: immunoSEQ multiplex PCR; TCRdb's copy keeps in-frame clones and lacks some. Found here are 48,000 or so clones, roughly 77% of them singletons; the top ten hold around 7%. The sequenced sample was CD4+ or CD8+ T cells sorted from blood, obtained in a trial of the OX40 agonist ivuxolimab. These receptors were collected from an adult with an advanced solid tumor such as melanoma, head and neck, liver or kidney cancer.

This clone was picked up one time. One junction end does not reproduce the germline sequence, and a read error may be involved. V gene TRBV6-9 combines with J gene TRBJ1-1; D ambiguous. The CDR3 is 13 residues long. Germline V gene sequence: CDR1 MNHGY, CDR2 SVAAGI. The CDR3 DNA reads as TGTGCCAGCAGTTACCAGGTAGAGACTGAAACTTTCTTT. This gives the protein CASSYQVETETFF.

The chain joins TRBV6-1 to TRBJ1-4, with D unresolved. CDR1 is MNHNS, CDR2 SASEGT, per germline. The CDR3 sequence is 15 residues long. V lost 7 bases and J 2 bases, leaving 14 bases between the germline ends. CDR3: CASKTNRATNEKLFF. The DNA for the CDR3 is TGTGCCAGCAAGACGAATAGGGCGACTAATGAAAAACTGTTTTTT.

The rearrangement uses TRBV7-9 and TRBJ2-7, with 10 bases fitting TRBD1. Trimming cost V 0 bases and J 6 bases; bases outside gene matches: 5. Germline lookup yields CDR1 SEHNR and CDR2 FQNEAQ (reference sequence). This CDR3 has 15 residues. The DNA of the CDR3 is TGTGCCAGCAGCTTAGCGGGACAGGGGTTCGGCGAGCAGTACTTC. Translated, it gives CASSLAGQGFGEQYF.

The genes are TRBV19 and TRBJ1-1; 10 nucleotides match TRBD1. J was trimmed by 2 bases and V by 7 bases; bases with no gene match: 4. The CDR3 consists of 14 residues. CDR1 and CDR2 (germline): LNHDA, SQIVND (reference sequence). DNA for the CDR3: TGTGCCAGTAAGGACAGGGGGGTTAACACTGAAGCTTTCTTT. As protein: CASKDRGVNTEAFF.

This clone was found a few times. The rearrangement joins TRBV5-5 to TRBJ1-2; 7 bases are a match to TRBD1. The V gene end was trimmed by 2 bases and the J gene end by 3 bases; junction bases not matched to a gene: 4. Germline loops: CDR1 SGHKS, CDR2 YYEKEE (reference sequence). The CDR3 spans 14 residues. CDR3 in amino acids: CASSLQGRDYGYTF. In DNA, the CDR3 is TGTGCCAGCAGCTTACAGGGGAGGGACTATGGCTACACCTTC.

V usage is TRBV2 and J usage is TRBJ2-2; 9 bases line up with TRBD2. The CDR3 totals 15 residues. J gave up 1 base and V 3 bases, and 0 bases lay outside the gene matches. CDR1 is SNHLY and CDR2 is FYNNEI in the germline V gene. CDR3 sequence reads: CASSETSGNTGELFF. The CDR3 nucleotides read TGTGCCAGCAGTGAGACTAGCGGGAACACCGGGGAGCTGTTTTTT.

The V and J genes are TRBV6-5 and TRBJ2-7; the D gene is possibly TRBD2 (5 bases). CDR1 is MNHEY, CDR2 SVGAGI, per germline. V lost 0 bases and J lost 4, with 16 bases in between. The CDR3 consists of 16 residues. CDR3 amino acids: CASSYSSGETNYEQYF. For the CDR3, the DNA is TGTGCCAGCAGTTACTCGAGCGGAGAAACCAATTACGAGCAGTACTTC.

The rearrangement uses TRBV6-5 and TRBJ2-7; 8 bases line up with TRBD1. Looked up from germline, CDR1 is MNHEY and CDR2 is SVGAGI. Trimming cost V 5 bases and J 7 bases; bases outside gene matches: 10. This CDR3 has 14 residues. In DNA, the CDR3 is TGTGCCAGCAGTGCCGGGACAGGAAGGGGGGAGCAGTACTTC. It encodes CASSAGTGRGEQYF.

This clone has only one observation. The rearrangement joins TRBV5-5 to TRBJ2-7; 7 bases line up with TRBD1. V trimming: 4 bases; J trimming: 9 bases; junction bases outside the gene matches: 4. CDR3 length: 11 amino acids. Germline CDR1 SGHKS, CDR2 YYEKEE (reference sequence). Written as DNA, the CDR3 is TGTGCCAGCAGCCAGACAGGGTGGCAGTACTTC. Its protein product is CASSQTGWQYF. The full variable domain, with the rest looked up from reference TRBV5-5 and TRBJ2-7, is DAGVTQSPTHLIKTRGQQVTLRCSPISGHKSVSWYQQVLGQGPQFIFQYYEKEERGRGNFPDRFSARQFPNYSSELNVNALLLGDSALYLCASSQTGWQYFGPGTRLTVT.

This clone was observed a single time. The genes are TRBV2 and TRBJ2-1; the match to TRBD1 covers 8 bases. The CDR3 is made up of 13 amino acids. Germline assignment: CDR1 SNHLY and CDR2 FYNNEI. The trim removed 5 bases at V and 13 bases at J, leaving 10 bases unmatched. This chain's CDR3 is CASSTQDRANQFF. In nucleotides, the CDR3 is TGTGCCAGCAGTACCCAGGACAGGGCCAATCAGTTCTTC.

The V call is TRBV15, the J call TRBJ1-2; no reliable D call. The germline CDR1 and CDR2 sequences are LNHNV and YYDKDF (reference sequence). This CDR3 comprises 15 residues. Trimming left V 4 bases short and J 0 bases short, with 12 bases between. CDR3 in amino acids: CATSTGRSTNYGYTF. The CDR3, as DNA: TGTGCCACCAGCACCGGGCGGAGCACTAACTATGGCTACACCTTC.

The V gene is TRBV11-2, the J gene TRBJ2-7; D gene ambiguous. Trimming cost V 4 bases and J 2 bases, with 6 bases left between them. CDR3 size: 12 residues. CDR1 and CDR2 from the germline V gene are SGHAT and FQNNGV. The CDR3 region has the DNA TGTGCCAGCAGCTCTAGGACCTACGAGCAGTACTTC. Translation: CASSSRTYEQYF.

J is TRBJ1-3 and V is TRBV11-2, with unresolved D. CDR1 SGHAT and CDR2 FQNNGV come from the germline V gene. The CDR3 is made up of 14 amino acids. V was shortened by 1 base and J by 9 bases, with 13 bases between the two germline ends. The CDR3 is CASSLGSGRRTIYF. As DNA, the CDR3 is TGTGCCAGCAGCTTAGGCTCAGGCCGGCGCACCATATATTTT.

This sequence joins TRBV7-9 and TRBJ2-7; TRBD2 is a possible D gene (6 bases). V was pared by 3 bases and J by 4 bases, with 13 bases between. This CDR3 region has 14 residues. From germline, CDR1 is SEHNR and CDR2 FQNEAQ (reference sequence). The CDR3 loop is CASSFISGLYEQYF. CDR3 coding DNA: TGTGCCAGCAGCTTCATTAGCGGACTATACGAGCAGTACTTC.

V gene TRBV6-5 combines with J gene TRBJ1-2; D might be TRBD1 (6 bases). Germline-derived CDR1 and CDR2 are MNHEY and SVGAGI. The V end lost 6 bases, the J end lost 5 bases, and 10 bases lay between the germline ends. This CDR3 contains 12 residues. The CDR3 nucleotides are TGTGCCAGCAGCGACAGGATATATGGCTACACCTTC. Translation: CASSDRIYGYTF.

The chain carries TRBV7-2 and TRBJ2-3; no reliable D call. Germline CDR1 is SGHTA and CDR2 is FQGNSA. The CDR3 sequence is 12 residues long. With 1 base removed from V and 4 bases from J, the gap between germline ends came to 3 bases. Written as DNA, the CDR3 is TGTGCCAGCAGCTTAGTGGCAGATACGCAGTATTTT. Protein sequence: CASSLVADTQYF.

The J gene is TRBJ1-3, the V gene TRBV19; D possibly corresponds to TRBD1 (5 bases). The CDR3 contains 18 residues. V shed 0 bases and J shed 0 bases, with 15 bases lying between them. The germline CDR1 and CDR2 sequences are LNHDA and SQIVND (reference sequence). The CDR3 is CASSIDSTAFYSGNTIYF. CDR3 coding DNA: TGTGCCAGTAGTATAGACTCGACAGCTTTTTACTCTGGAAACACCATATATTTT. The full variable domain, its missing parts supplied by reference TRBV19 and TRBJ1-3, is DGGITQSPKYLFRKEGQNVTLSCEQNLNHDAMYWYRQDPGQGLRLIYYSQIVNDFQKGDIAEGYSVSREKKESFPLTVTSAQKNPTAFYLCASSIDSTAFYSGNTIYFGEGSWLTVV.

The chain links TRBV6-6 to TRBJ1-2; D gene unclear. This CDR3 is built from 14 residues. Germline-derived CDR1 and CDR2 are MNHNY and SVGAGI (reference sequence). Trimming took off 2 bases at V and 0 bases at J, with 7 bases between the two ends. CDR3 DNA: TGTGCCAGCAGTTACGGACGGGCTAACTATGGCTACACCTTC. It specifies CASSYGRANYGYTF.

The chain employs TRBV30 and TRBJ1-1, with 9 bases that match TRBD1. Germline V CDR1 and CDR2: GTSNPN, SVGIG (reference sequence). The V and J ends lost 4 bases and 1 base, in that order; junction bases with no gene match: 10. This CDR3 is 16 amino acids long. The CDR3 DNA is TGTGCCTGGAAATTTTTTCTGGGACAGGGGAACACTGAAGCTTTCTTT. Translation: CAWKFFLGQGNTEAFF.

V and J are TRBV10-2 and TRBJ2-7; TRBD1 agrees at 12 bases. The CDR3 is 13 residues long. After removal of 8 bases from V and 4 bases from J, the junction contained 3 bases not matched to a gene. Germline CDR1 is WSHSY and CDR2 is SAAADI. CDR3 DNA sequence: TGCGCCAGCGGGGACAGGGGGCTATACGAGCAGTACTTC. Its protein is CASGDRGLYEQYF.

This chain links TRBV7-9 with TRBJ1-2; 7 bases are a match to TRBD1. The CDR3 has 13 amino acids. The germline gives CDR1 SEHNR, CDR2 FQNEAQ (reference sequence). V shed 4 bases, J shed 6 bases, and the junction held 5 bases outside the gene matches. CDR3 in amino acids: CASSWDSWNGYTF. In nucleotides, the CDR3 is TGTGCCAGCAGCTGGGACAGCTGGAATGGCTACACCTTC.

This clone has only a few counts. This chain connects TRBV5-1 to TRBJ1-5; weak D call: TRBD1 (6 bases). Trimming shortened V by 4 bases and J by 5 bases, and 13 bases separated the two germline ends. From germline, CDR1 is SGHRS and CDR2 YFSETQ. The CDR3 runs to 14 residues. The CDR3 reads CASSPTGYDQPQHF. The CDR3 region has the DNA TGCGCCAGCAGCCCAACAGGGTACGATCAGCCCCAGCATTTT.

Here the CDR3 DNA reads TGTGCCAGCAGACTGGACCCAGGGAACACCATATATTTT. Translation gives CASRLDPGNTIYF. The V gene is TRBV7-9, the J gene TRBJ1-3; possibly TRBD1 for D (5 bases). This CDR3 is 13 amino acids long. V lost 6 bases and J 7 bases, leaving 13 bases between the germline ends. Germline V CDR1 and CDR2: SEHNR, FQNEAQ (reference sequence).